The next 29 T cell receptor beta chains were all read from a single sample in a study of early T cells in non-severe SARS-CoV-2 infection. TCRdb ran MiXCR on the 5' RACE reads and lists one entry per CDR3 protein. The sample consists of 80,000 to 100,000 distinct CDR3 sequences, approximately 15% of them appearing once. The sequencing sample was made of whole blood. These receptors all stem from an adult who was a healthcare worker with PCR-confirmed SARS-CoV-2 infection or an uninfected control (not recorded which).

This clonotype was observed at least ten times. This sequence joins TRBV9 and TRBJ2-7; perhaps TRBD2 as D (6 bases). Between the trimmed V and J ends, which lost 0 bases and 2 bases, there was a span of 12 bases. Germline V gene data show CDR1 as SGDLS and CDR2 as YYNGEE. The length of the CDR3 is 15 residues. The CDR3 DNA reads TGTGCCAGCAGCGTAGGGGCTAGCGTAACCTACGAGCAGTACTTC. As protein: CASSVGASVTYEQYF. Together with reference TRBV9 and TRBJ2-7, the CDR3 gives the full variable domain: DSGVTQTPKHLITATGQRVTLRCSPRSGDLSVYWYQQSLDQGLQFLIQYYNGEERAKGNILERFSAQQFPDLHSELNLSSLELGDSALYFCASSVGASVTYEQYFGPGTRLTVT.

There are a few counts of this clonotype. This chain uses TRBV6-1 with TRBJ1-1; D remains ambiguous. V was clipped by 4 bases and J by 7 bases, with 13 bases between them. In germline, CDR1 is MNHNS, CDR2 SASEGT. The CDR3 runs to 13 residues. The CDR3 nucleotides are TGTGCCAGCAGTGCCATACCAGACGGTGAAGCTTTCTTT. This codes for CASSAIPDGEAFF.

V and J are TRBV11-2 and TRBJ2-7; 14 bases agree with TRBD2. J gave up 7 bases and V 5 bases, and 4 bases lay outside the gene matches. The CDR3 loop spans 14 amino acids. CDR1 and CDR2 (germline): SGHAT, FQNNGV. As DNA, the CDR3 is TGTGCCAGCAGCACGGGACTAGCGGGAGTGGAGCAGTACTTC. Protein: CASSTGLAGVEQYF.

The V call is TRBV12-5, the J call TRBJ2-5, with 9 bases that match TRBD2. Trimming at V came to 6 bases and at J to 1 base, leaving 15 bases not matched to a gene. This CDR3 has 18 amino acids. Germline values: CDR1 LGHNT, CDR2 FRNRAP. The chain's CDR3 is CASGLGLANRGFQETQYF. DNA for the CDR3: TGTGCTAGTGGACTAGGACTAGCGAACCGTGGGTTCCAAGAGACCCAGTACTTC.

There are many counts of this clonotype. The chain carries TRBV29-1 and TRBJ2-3, with 7 bases aligning to TRBD2. CDR1 and CDR2 (germline): SQVTM, ANQGSEA. The trim removed 0 bases at V and 0 bases at J, leaving 18 bases unmatched. The CDR3 totals 20 residues. The CDR3 sequence: CSVEDLLGGDAKLSTDTQYF. The CDR3 DNA follows: TGCAGCGTTGAAGATCTTCTGGGAGGGGACGCGAAATTAAGCACAGATACGCAGTATTTT.

This chain connects TRBV20-1 to TRBJ1-5; TRBD1 is a possible D gene (5 bases). The CDR3 has 15 residues. CDR1 and CDR2 from the germline V gene are DFQATT and SNEGSKA (reference sequence). Trimming removed 5 bases from V and 0 bases from J, with 14 bases in between. The CDR3 sequence is CSAYVVRGSNQPQHF. In nucleotides, the CDR3 is TGCAGTGCTTATGTGGTTAGGGGTAGCAATCAGCCCCAGCATTTT.

The chain uses TRBV5-1 and TRBJ2-7; D unclear. Germline assignment: CDR1 SGHRS and CDR2 YFSETQ. V was pared by 2 bases and J by 6 bases, with 12 bases between. This CDR3 is built from 13 residues. CDR3 residues: CASSFEGYAEQYF. CDR3 DNA: TGCGCCAGCAGCTTCGAAGGGTACGCCGAGCAGTACTTC.

This chain uses TRBV5-6 with TRBJ2-1; 8 positions match TRBD1. With 1 base clipped from V and 9 bases from J, the junction kept 6 bases outside the gene matches. The CDR3 length is 14 residues. CDR1 and CDR2 (germline): SGHDT, YYEEEE. CDR3 sequence reads: CASSLWTGTVEQFF. The CDR3 bases are TGTGCCAGCAGCTTGTGGACAGGGACCGTTGAGCAGTTCTTC.

This clonotype was seen more than once but under ten times. The chain couples TRBV18 to TRBJ2-7, with D tentatively TRBD2 (6 bases). Trimming pared 4 bases from V and 1 base from J, leaving 14 bases between. Germline V gives CDR1 KGHSH, CDR2 LQKENI. The CDR3 is 15 amino acids. The CDR3 DNA reads TGTGCCAGCTCACTTCTTTTAGCGGTATCCTACGAGCAGTACTTC. As protein: CASSLLLAVSYEQYF.

The chain recombines TRBV12-3 or TRBV12-4 with TRBJ2-7; maybe TRBD1 (7 bases). This CDR3 region has 15 residues. Trimming removed 4 bases from V and 0 bases from J, with 13 bases in between. The CDR3 nucleotides are TGTGCCAGCAGTTCCCAGGGGGAGGACTCCTACGAGCAGTACTTC. Its translation is CASSSQGEDSYEQYF.

This clonotype turned up a few times. The chain employs TRBV18 and TRBJ1-2, with a weak D call TRBD1 (5 bases). The germline V gene has CDR1 KGHSH and CDR2 LQKENI. Trimming stripped 4 bases from V and 10 bases from J, with 13 bases between. The CDR3 length is 12 residues. CDR3: CASSLDQGFYTF. In DNA form, the CDR3 reads TGTGCCAGCTCACTAGACCAGGGTTTCTACACCTTC.

This chain links TRBV18 with TRBJ2-1; 10 bases line up with TRBD1. The CDR3 spans 15 residues. Germline CDR1 KGHSH, CDR2 LQKENI. V was pared by 4 bases and J by 8 bases, with 8 bases of the junction left unmatched. The CDR3 DNA reads TGTGCCAGCTCACTTTCCGGGACAGGGGAGTATGAGCAGTTCTTC. This encodes CASSLSGTGEYEQFF.

The chain recombines TRBV24-1 with TRBJ2-3, with 7 nucleotides matching TRBD1. The CDR3 spans 16 residues. The J segment lost 0 bases and the V segment lost 4 bases, leaving 6 bases of the junction unmatched. The germline V gene encodes CDR1 KGHDR and CDR2 SFDVKD. Written as DNA, the CDR3 is TGTGCCACCAGTGACTTCGGGACAGACAGCACAGATACGCAGTATTTT. Protein sequence: CATSDFGTDSTDTQYF.

This clonotype was found many times. The chain links TRBV28 to TRBJ2-1; 14 nucleotides match TRBD2. Germline V lookup: CDR1 MDHEN, CDR2 SYDVKM. The length of the CDR3 is 14 residues. V was pared by 8 bases and J by 8 bases, with 5 bases of the junction left unmatched. DNA for the CDR3: TGTGCCAGCGGGACTAGCGGGAGTTTGGATGAGCAGTTCTTC. Encoded protein: CASGTSGSLDEQFF. The full variable domain, with the rest looked up from reference TRBV28 and TRBJ2-1, is DVKVTQSSRYLVKRTGEKVFLECVQDMDHENMFWYRQDPGLGLRLIYFSYDVKMKEKGDIPEGYSVSREKKERFSLILESASTNQTSMYLCASGTSGSLDEQFFGPGTRLTVL.

This clonotype was seen ten or more times. This chain joins TRBV5-6 and TRBJ1-1; D gene unclear. Germline V lookup: CDR1 SGHDT, CDR2 YYEEEE. The CDR3 extends over 15 amino acids. Trimming shortened V by 8 bases and J by 3 bases, and 20 bases separated the two germline ends. CDR3: CASKEYYGADTEAFF. The CDR3 region has the DNA TGTGCCAGTAAGGAGTATTACGGCGCGGACACTGAAGCTTTCTTT.

The rearrangement joins TRBV29-1 to TRBJ2-7; 8 positions match TRBD2. After removal of 7 bases from V and 4 bases from J, the junction contained 9 bases not matched to a gene. Germline V gene lookup returns CDR1 SQVTM and CDR2 ANQGSEA. The CDR3 sequence is 13 residues long. The CDR3 loop reads CSGAPSGGYEQYF. The DNA for the CDR3 is TGCAGCGGAGCACCGTCGGGAGGGTACGAGCAGTACTTC.

This clonotype came up a few times. The J gene is TRBJ2-1, the V gene TRBV27, with 8 bases aligning to TRBD1. Per germline, CDR1 MNHEY and CDR2 SMNVEV (reference sequence). CDR3 length: 16 amino acids. The V gene end was trimmed by 2 bases and the J gene end by 5 bases; junction bases not matched to a gene: 8. The CDR3 DNA sequence: TGTGCCAGCAGTTTAGTTACAGGGGGTTTCGACAATGAGCAGTTCTTC. Translation: CASSLVTGGFDNEQFF.

This sequence joins TRBV4-1 and TRBJ2-1, with D maybe TRBD2 (5 bases). With 1 base removed from V and 10 bases from J, the gap between germline ends came to 14 bases. Germline-derived CDR1 and CDR2 are MGHRA and YSYEKL. The CDR3 length is 14 residues. The CDR3 sequence: CASSQGPQSGEQFF. CDR3 DNA: TGCGCCAGCAGCCAAGGCCCCCAGAGCGGCGAGCAGTTCTTC.

This clonotype was seen more than once but under ten times. The V call is TRBV7-8, the J call TRBJ2-2; possibly TRBD2 for D (6 bases). In germline, CDR1 is SGHVS, CDR2 FQNEAQ. The CDR3 loop spans 17 amino acids. V was trimmed by 5 bases and J by 0 bases, leaving 16 bases between them. The CDR3 bases are TGTGCCAGCAGCCTCAGCGGAGGGGCAGCGAACACCGGGGAGCTGTTTTTT. Translation gives CASSLSGGAANTGELFF.

V usage is TRBV19 and J usage is TRBJ2-1; 12 bases are shared with TRBD2. V shed 4 bases, J shed 4 bases, and the junction held 14 bases outside the gene matches. The CDR3 runs 19 residues. Germline V lookup: CDR1 LNHDA, CDR2 SQIVND (reference sequence). For the CDR3, the DNA is TGTGCCAGTAGTAACCCCAGCGGGACTAGCGGGCAGCTATACAATGAGCAGTTCTTC. It encodes CASSNPSGTSGQLYNEQFF.

This clonotype was counted between two and nine times. At one of its ends the junction is not consistent with the germline gene, which may arise from a read error. This chain connects TRBV4-1 to TRBJ2-1; 12 nucleotides agree with TRBD1. This CDR3 comprises 13 residues. Looked up from germline, CDR1 is MGHRA and CDR2 is YSYEKL. The CDR3 DNA reads as TGCGCCAGCAGCCAAGATGGGGACAGGGGGCGCGTCTTC. It yields the protein CASSQDGDRGRVF.

This chain links TRBV28 with TRBJ2-1; 7 nucleotides line up with TRBD2. The germline gives CDR1 MDHEN, CDR2 SYDVKM. The CDR3 is 15 amino acids. J gave up 2 bases and V 8 bases, and 9 bases lay outside the gene matches. Here the CDR3 DNA reads TGTGCCAGCCGCGTAGACGGACTAGCCTACAATGAGCAGTTCTTC. Amino acids: CASRVDGLAYNEQFF.

The V and J genes are TRBV29-1 and TRBJ1-3; D is ambiguous. Germline V lookup: CDR1 SQVTM, CDR2 ANQGSEA. V lost 1 base and J lost 12, with 1 base in between. This CDR3 is built from 8 residues. Written as DNA, the CDR3 is TGCAGCGTTGAAGGCATATATTTT. This codes for CSVEGIYF.

The CDR3 DNA reads TGTGCCAGTTGTCGGGACTTAGATACGCAGTATTTT. Translated: CASCRDLDTQYF. The J gene is TRBJ2-3, the V gene TRBV12-3 or TRBV12-4, with TRBD2 as a possible D gene (6 bases). This CDR3 has 12 amino acids. The germline V and J ends were trimmed by 9 bases and 5 bases, with 12 bases remaining between them.

The chain has TRBV18 and TRBJ1-1, with D uncertain. V gave up 0 bases and J gave up 1 base, with 6 bases separating them. The V gene's germline CDR1 is KGHSH and CDR2 LQKENI. CDR3 length: 14 amino acids. The CDR3 reads CASSPPNENTEAFF. The CDR3 coding sequence is TGTGCCAGCTCACCACCGAACGAGAACACTGAAGCTTTCTTT.

This clonotype appeared a few times. The chain employs TRBV30 and TRBJ2-7; D is perhaps TRBD2 (5 bases). Germline V gene data show CDR1 as GTSNPN and CDR2 as SVGIG (reference sequence). V lost 7 bases and J lost 2, with 15 bases in between. This CDR3 comprises 13 residues. In DNA form, the CDR3 reads TGTGCCTCAGCGGTCAGCGGTCCCTACGAGCAGTACTTC. Translated: CASAVSGPYEQYF.

Many counts were recorded for this clonotype. The rearrangement uses TRBV12-3 or TRBV12-4 and TRBJ2-7; D is unclear. The CDR3 is made up of 12 amino acids. The V end was cut by 0 bases, the J end by 4 bases, with 4 bases between. CDR3 region: CASSLAGYEQYF. CDR3 nucleotides: TGTGCCAGCAGTTTAGCGGGGTACGAGCAGTACTTC.

This clonotype was found a few times. The chain employs TRBV7-2 and TRBJ2-7, with D tentatively TRBD1 or TRBD2 (7 bases each). The V end lost 5 bases, the J end lost 3 bases, and 14 bases lay between the germline ends. The CDR3 has 14 residues. Germline-derived CDR1 and CDR2 are SGHTA and FQGNSA. CDR3: CASSRGGQFYEQYF. The CDR3 DNA sequence: TGTGCCAGCAGCCGCGGGGGACAGTTCTACGAGCAGTACTTC.

The chain couples TRBV21-1 to TRBJ1-3; TRBD1, the table's D call, was not compared with the DNA. TRBV21-1 is classified as a pseudogene. This CDR3 has 15 amino acids. CDR3 loop: CASSKEGHHGNTIYF. The CDR3 coding sequence is TGTGCCAGCAGCAAAGAAGGACATCATGGAAACACCATATATTTT.